What follows describes a single T cell receptor (beta chain). CDR3 length: 13 amino acids. Per germline, CDR1 SGHVS and CDR2 FQNEAQ. Trimming pared 4 bases from V and 7 bases from J, leaving 14 bases between. Repertoires were generated with immunoSEQ multiplex PCR, while TCRdb's copy carries only in-frame clones and drops some. The data contain about 50,000 clones, approximately 89% of them singletons. The nonmyeloablative bone marrow transplants came from related graft donors, with transient mixed chimerism. This specimen comes from a study of Tregs in tolerant kidney transplant recipients. Sequenced here: CD8+ T cells from blood (PBMCs), sampled 12 months after the transplant. The V and J genes are TRBV7-8 and TRBJ2-7; a possible D gene is TRBD2 (6 bases). This receptor was identified in a human patient who received a combined kidney and bone marrow transplant. These T cells may partly come from the graft donor. The chain's CDR3 is CASSYGPREEQYF. The CDR3 DNA follows: TGTGCCAGCAGCTATGGCCCACGGGAGGAGCAGTACTTC.